What follows are 32 T cell receptor beta chains derived from one specimen sequenced in a study of blood T cells in healthy people across ages. PCR was performed a second time for 7 to 11 cycles using a sample-barcoded 5' primer and a J-beta primer mix. TCRdb re-analysed the 5' RACE reads in MiXCR, keeping a single row per CDR3 protein. The table records roughly 800,000 distinct CDR3 sequences, around 24% of them present only once. The sample was also reused in another study, on T cells of mothers and their children.

The sample was blood. All receptors derive from a boy aged 10-17 years in good health.

The chain combines TRBV6-5 with TRBJ2-5; 9 nucleotides line up with TRBD2. This CDR3 contains 15 residues. J was trimmed by 7 bases and V by 0 bases; bases with no gene match: 6. Germline V gives CDR1 MNHEY, CDR2 SVGAGI. Written as DNA, the CDR3 is TGTGCCAGCAGTTACTCGGTAGCGGGGGTCCGGACCCAGTACTTC. It encodes CASSYSVAGVRTQYF.

V gene TRBV3-1 combines with J gene TRBJ2-2; 11 positions agree with TRBD2. CDR3 length: 16 amino acids. After removal of 4 bases from V and 7 bases from J, the junction contained 8 bases not matched to a gene. Germline CDR1 reads LGHDT; CDR2 reads YNNKEL (reference sequence). CDR3 protein: CASSRETSGDGGELFF. CDR3 coding DNA: TGTGCCAGCAGCCGAGAGACTAGCGGGGATGGCGGGGAGCTGTTTTTT.

The CDR3 coding sequence is TGTGCCAGCAGTCCTGACAGTCCGGTCGTGTGGGGCGACACCGGGGAGCTGTTTTTT. Translating it yields CASSPDSPVVWGDTGELFF. V is TRBV7-9 and J is TRBJ2-2, with a tentative D call TRBD1 (5 bases). CDR1 and CDR2 from the germline V gene are SEHNR and FQNEAQ (reference sequence). The CDR3 is 19 amino acids. Trimming left V 6 bases short and J 3 bases short, with 26 bases between.

The rearrangement joins TRBV6-2 or TRBV6-3 to TRBJ2-1, with 8 bases aligning to TRBD2. The germline CDR1 and CDR2 sequences are MNHEY and SVGEGT. V shed 1 base and J 4 bases; nucleotides not matched to a gene: 3. The CDR3 is 15 residues long. The CDR3 protein is CASSYYAGGYNEQFF. Written as DNA, the CDR3 is TGTGCCAGCAGTTACTATGCGGGGGGATACAATGAGCAGTTCTTC.

This clonotype was observed a handful of times. The V call is TRBV2, the J call TRBJ1-1, with 10 bases that match TRBD1. This CDR3 comprises 13 residues. Trimming removed 6 bases from V and 6 bases from J; junction bases left unmatched: 4. From germline, CDR1 is SNHLY and CDR2 FYNNEI. CDR3 nucleotides: TGTGCCAGCAGGGGACAGGGGATGCCTGAAGCTTTCTTT. Its protein product is CASRGQGMPEAFF. The whole variable domain, filled in from reference TRBV2 and TRBJ1-1, reads EPEVTQTPSHQVTQMGQEVILRCVPISNHLYFYWYRQILGQKVEFLVSFYNNEISEKSEIFDDQFSVERPDGSNFTLKIRSTKLEDSAMYFCASRGQGMPEAFFGQGTRLTVV.

This clonotype was seen only a few times. This chain uses TRBV7-8 with TRBJ2-1, with 13 bases aligning to TRBD2. Germline V CDR1 and CDR2: SGHVS, FQNEAQ. Unmatched junction bases numbered 5, after V lost 3 bases and J lost 0 bases. CDR3 size: 18 residues. The CDR3 loop is CASSLGLAGLSSYNEQFF. CDR3 coding DNA: TGTGCCAGCAGCTTGGGACTAGCGGGGCTGAGCTCCTACAATGAGCAGTTCTTC.

The chain employs TRBV4-2 and TRBJ1-3; TRBD1 might be the D (5 bases). This CDR3 contains 16 residues. Per germline, CDR1 LGHNA and CDR2 YNFKEQ. Deletions cut 2 bases from V and 0 bases from J, with 11 bases between. CDR3 region: CASSQTGTGSGNTIYF. CDR3 coding DNA: TGTGCCAGCAGCCAAACCGGGACGGGCTCTGGAAACACCATATATTTT.

This clonotype was observed a handful of times. The junction departs from germline at one end; a sequencing error may be responsible. V gene TRBV29-1 combines with J gene TRBJ1-1; D possibly corresponds to TRBD1 (5 bases). The CDR3 is 12 amino acids. CDR1 is SQVTM and CDR2 is ANQGSEA in the germline V gene. The CDR3: CSANRRTTEALF. The CDR3 DNA is TGCAGCGCAAACAGGAGAACCACTGAAGCTCTCTTT. Looking up the rest from reference TRBV29-1 and TRBJ1-1 gives the full variable domain: SAVISQKPSRDICQRGTSLTIQCQVDSQVTMMFWYRQQPGQSLTLIATANQGSEATYESGFVIDKFPISRPNLTFSTLTVSNMSPEDSSIYLCSANRRTTEALFGQGTRLTVV.

The chain uses TRBV6-1 and TRBJ2-2, with D perhaps given as TRBD1 or TRBD2 (5 bases each). Germline V gene data show CDR1 as MNHNS and CDR2 as SASEGT. V lost 6 bases and J 1 base, leaving 18 bases between the germline ends. The CDR3 runs to 17 residues. CDR3 region: CASSPMGATGNTGELFF. CDR3 bases: TGTGCCAGCAGCCCAATGGGAGCTACAGGGAACACCGGGGAGCTGTTTTTT.

This chain links TRBV13 with TRBJ2-7, with a weak D call TRBD1 (6 bases). Deletions cut 3 bases from V and 2 bases from J, with 11 bases between. Germline-derived CDR1 and CDR2 are PRHDT and FYEKMQ (reference sequence). The CDR3 runs to 14 residues. CDR3 protein: CASSFQDSAYEQYF. CDR3 bases: TGTGCCAGCAGCTTCCAGGACAGTGCCTACGAGCAGTACTTC. The complete variable domain, with remaining parts taken from reference TRBV13 and TRBJ2-7, reads AAGVIQSPRHLIKEKRETATLKCYPIPRHDTVYWYQQGPGQDPQFLISFYEKMQSDKGSIPDRFSAQQFSDYHSELNMSSLELGDSALYFCASSFQDSAYEQYFGPGTRLTVT.

This clonotype was picked up a small number of times. J is TRBJ2-5 and V is TRBV20-1; 9 bases line up with TRBD1. Trimming at V came to 5 bases and at J to 5 bases, leaving 6 bases not matched to a gene. CDR1 is DFQATT, CDR2 SNEGSKA, per germline (reference sequence). This CDR3 contains 13 residues. The CDR3 nucleotides are TGCAGTGCTGAGGCCGGGACAGGGGAGACCCAGTACTTC. Amino acids: CSAEAGTGETQYF.

This clonotype was counted a few times. The CDR3 DNA is TGTGCCACGATAGGACTGCGCGGGGGTGGCTACACCTTC. Translating gives CATIGLRGGGYTF. The chain links TRBV10-3 to TRBJ1-2, with a possible D match to TRBD1 (5 bases). The V gene lost 10 bases and the J gene lost 7 bases, with 19 bases spanning the gap. This CDR3 spans 13 amino acids. Germline V lookup: CDR1 ENHRY, CDR2 SYGVKD.

The chain has TRBV7-9 and TRBJ2-5; D unclear. Germline CDR1 reads SEHNR; CDR2 reads FQNEAQ (reference sequence). The V and J ends lost 2 bases and 1 base respectively, with 8 bases between them. The CDR3 loop spans 14 amino acids. DNA of the CDR3: TGTGCCAGCAGCTTACTGGATCCCCAAGAGACCCAGTACTTC. Its protein is CASSLLDPQETQYF.

The chain couples TRBV18 to TRBJ2-7; D gene uncertain. The germline V and J ends were trimmed by 0 bases and 6 bases, with 9 bases remaining between them. Germline values: CDR1 KGHSH, CDR2 LQKENI. The CDR3 sequence is 13 residues long. For the CDR3, the DNA is TGTGCCAGCTCACCACCGAACCGACGCGAGCAGTACTTC. Protein sequence: CASSPPNRREQYF.

The CDR3 spells CASSYSGGPSSGNTIYF. CDR3 coding DNA: TGTGCCAGCAGCTACTCAGGGGGCCCGAGCTCTGGAAACACCATATATTTT. The chain combines TRBV3-1 with TRBJ1-3; 8 positions agree with TRBD1. The CDR3 sequence is 17 residues long. Germline V gene sequence: CDR1 LGHDT, CDR2 YNNKEL (reference sequence). V shed 5 bases and J 0 bases; nucleotides not matched to a gene: 9.

The chain carries TRBV5-1 and TRBJ2-1; D unresolved. The DNA end favors TRBJ2-7, so the J call may be wrong. Germline lookup yields CDR1 SGHRS and CDR2 YFSETQ. The length of the CDR3 is 12 residues. CDR3 sequence reads: CASSSDVYEQYF. In DNA, the CDR3 is TGCGCCAGCAGCTCGGACGTCTACGAGCAGTACTTC.

This clonotype was seen at least ten times. A junction boundary mismatches the germline segment, possibly from a read error. The chain couples TRBV28 to TRBJ2-7; 7 bases align to TRBD1. CDR1 and CDR2 from the germline V gene are MDHEN and SYDVKM. The CDR3 covers 12 residues. The CDR3 DNA reads as TGTGCCAGCAACGAGGGGGCGTTGTCAAGCAACTTC. This sequence encodes CASNEGALSSNF.

In its sample, this clonotype was seen a few times. The rearrangement uses TRBV7-9 and TRBJ1-2; 9 bases fit TRBD1. V was pared by 6 bases and J by 4 bases, with 6 bases of the junction left unmatched. This CDR3 is 14 amino acids long. The germline gives CDR1 SEHNR, CDR2 FQNEAQ (reference sequence). The CDR3 region is CASRGDRAFYGYTF. CDR3 nucleotide sequence: TGTGCCAGCAGAGGGGACAGGGCATTCTATGGCTACACCTTC.

The table lists this clonotype with a few counts. The rearrangement uses TRBV9 and TRBJ2-6; D is uncertain. The CDR3 totals 17 residues. From germline, CDR1 is SGDLS and CDR2 YYNGEE. The V gene lost 7 bases and the J gene lost 0 bases, with 17 bases spanning the gap. The CDR3 DNA sequence: TGTGCCAGCCGAAACACCTCGAAGGGCTCTGGGGCCAACGTCCTGACTTTC. Encoded protein: CASRNTSKGSGANVLTF.

About this clonotype itself: At one end, the junction sequence differs from germline, possibly due to a read error. The rearrangement uses TRBV9 and TRBJ2-5, with 7 bases matching TRBD2. The CDR3 consists of 15 residues. CDR1 SGDLS and CDR2 YYNGEE come from the germline V gene. This chain's CDR3 is CASSVGSGEGETHYF. In DNA form, the CDR3 reads TGTGCCAGCAGCGTAGGGTCTGGGGAGGGAGAGACCCACTACTTC.

This chain connects TRBV7-2 to TRBJ2-7; D is perhaps TRBD1 (6 bases). The CDR3 runs to 14 residues. The V gene lost 4 bases and the J gene lost 3 bases, with 13 bases spanning the gap. CDR1 and CDR2 (germline): SGHTA, FQGNSA. CDR3 residues: CASSSRDTRYEQYF. Written as DNA, the CDR3 is TGTGCCAGCAGCTCAAGGGACACCCGCTACGAGCAGTACTTC.

The V and J genes are TRBV4-1 and TRBJ2-5; D not certain. CDR3 length: 18 amino acids. Trimming took 0 bases from V and 7 from J, leaving 24 bases between them. CDR1 is MGHRA, CDR2 YSYEKL, per germline. In DNA, the CDR3 is TGCGCCAGCAGCCAAGAATGGAGTGGACCCTCCGGTCGTGTGACCCAGTACTTC. Protein: CASSQEWSGPSGRVTQYF.

This chain joins TRBV6-5 and TRBJ2-6; 7 nucleotides line up with TRBD1. V gave up 0 bases and J gave up 0 bases; unmatched junction bases: 2. The germline V gene encodes CDR1 MNHEY and CDR2 SVGAGI. This CDR3 has 17 residues. CDR3 nucleotides: TGTGCCAGCAGTTACTCGACAGGGACCTCTGGGGCCAACGTCCTGACTTTC. It is translated as CASSYSTGTSGANVLTF.

This clonotype was observed many times. The chain joins TRBV4-1 to TRBJ2-7, with 7 nucleotides matching TRBD2. The V and J ends lost 3 bases and 0 bases, in that order; junction bases with no gene match: 5. Germline CDR1 MGHRA, CDR2 YSYEKL. The CDR3 loop spans 15 amino acids. The CDR3 DNA reads as TGCGCCAGCAGCCAGACCGGGACTACCTCCTACGAGCAGTACTTC. This codes for CASSQTGTTSYEQYF.

This chain links TRBV9 with TRBJ1-4, with D possibly TRBD1 on 5 matching bases. Trimming removed 0 bases from V and 7 bases from J, with 16 bases in between. This CDR3 is 16 amino acids long. CDR1 and CDR2 (germline): SGDLS, YYNGEE. Here the CDR3 DNA reads TGTGCCAGCAGCGTAGATCATGGCAGGGAAGGTGAAAAACTGTTTTTT. It is translated as CASSVDHGREGEKLFF.

This CDR3 reads CASSRRQGGYTIYF. The CDR3 DNA follows: TGTGCCAGCAGCCGCAGACAGGGCGGATACACCATATATTTT. V usage is TRBV13 and J usage is TRBJ1-3; 7 nucleotides line up with TRBD1. CDR3 size: 14 residues. Trimming took 5 bases from V and 8 from J; bases not matched to a gene: 9. In germline, CDR1 is PRHDT, CDR2 FYEKMQ (reference sequence).

The chain employs TRBV20-1 and TRBJ2-7; 9 nucleotides line up with TRBD2. Germline CDR1 and CDR2: DFQATT and SNEGSKA (reference sequence). Germline trimming cut 0 bases from V and 0 bases from J; bases unmatched to any gene: 12. This CDR3 is 18 amino acids long. The CDR3 reads CSARDAASGAPSSYEQYF. Here the CDR3 DNA reads TGCAGTGCTAGAGATGCGGCTAGCGGGGCCCCGAGCTCCTACGAGCAGTACTTC.

This clonotype turned up a few times. This chain connects TRBV5-6 to TRBJ2-5; 14 nucleotides align to TRBD2. The CDR3 is 17 amino acids. Germline CDR1 reads SGHDT; CDR2 reads YYEEEE. Trimming at V came to 0 bases and at J to 13 bases, leaving 14 bases not matched to a gene. In DNA, the CDR3 is TGTGCCAGCAGCTTGGAAGGGACTGGGACTAGCGGGGGCCGCCGGTACTTC. Residues: CASSLEGTGTSGGRRYF.

V gene TRBV27 combines with J gene TRBJ1-2; D unresolved. This CDR3 region has 13 residues. Germline V gene lookup returns CDR1 MNHEY and CDR2 SMNVEV (reference sequence). V gave up 8 bases and J gave up 4 bases, with 14 bases separating them. Here the CDR3 DNA reads TGTGCCAGCGGGGAAAGCGGGATCTATGGCTACACCTTC. It yields the protein CASGESGIYGYTF.

This sequence joins TRBV5-1 and TRBJ1-2; D unresolved. The CDR3 contains 15 residues. CDR1 and CDR2 from the germline V gene are SGHRS and YFSETQ. The V and J ends lost 0 bases and 4 bases respectively, with 13 bases between them. CDR3 DNA: TGCGCCAGCAGCTTGGTGCAGGACCGTCCCTATGGCTACACCTTC. Its translation is CASSLVQDRPYGYTF. The variable domain in full, completed from reference TRBV5-1 and TRBJ1-2, reads KAGVTQTPRYLIKTRGQQVTLSCSPISGHRSVSWYQQTPGQGLQFLFEYFSETQRNKGNFPGRFSGRQFSNSRSEMNVSTLELGDSALYLCASSLVQDRPYGYTFGSGTRLTVV.

This chain uses TRBV27 with TRBJ1-2, with 8 bases fitting TRBD1. Germline CDR1 reads MNHEY; CDR2 reads SMNVEV (reference sequence). This CDR3 contains 15 residues. V lost 3 bases and J lost 5; bases outside the gene matches: 8. The CDR3 is CASSFLTGGFYGYTF. The CDR3 region has the DNA TGTGCCAGCAGTTTTTTAACAGGGGGTTTTTATGGCTACACCTTC.

V usage is TRBV4-2 and J usage is TRBJ2-7; 14 bases match TRBD2. The CDR3 has 16 residues. With 2 bases clipped from V and 7 bases from J, the junction kept 7 bases outside the gene matches. Germline V CDR1 and CDR2: LGHNA, YNFKEQ. This CDR3 is CASSQPRLAGGLEQYF. The CDR3 bases are TGTGCCAGCAGCCAACCCCGACTAGCGGGGGGGTTAGAGCAGTACTTC.